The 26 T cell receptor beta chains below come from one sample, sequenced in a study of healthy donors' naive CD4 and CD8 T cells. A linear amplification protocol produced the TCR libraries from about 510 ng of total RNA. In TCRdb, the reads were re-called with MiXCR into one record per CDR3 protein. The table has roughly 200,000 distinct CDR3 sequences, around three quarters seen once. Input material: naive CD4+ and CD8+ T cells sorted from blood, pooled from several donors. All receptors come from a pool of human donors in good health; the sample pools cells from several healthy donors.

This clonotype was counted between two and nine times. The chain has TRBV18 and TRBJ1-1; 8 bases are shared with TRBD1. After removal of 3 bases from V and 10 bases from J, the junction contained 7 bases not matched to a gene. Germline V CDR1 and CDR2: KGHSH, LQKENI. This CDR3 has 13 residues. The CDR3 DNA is TGTGCCAGCTCACCTGGACAGGGAGAGGGAGCTTTCTTT. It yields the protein CASSPGQGEGAFF.

CDR3 in amino acids: CSVDDPKRLGYTF. CDR3 nucleotide sequence: TGCAGCGTTGATGACCCCAAAAGGCTAGGCTACACCTTC. The chain joins TRBV29-1 to TRBJ1-2; D is ambiguous. There are 13 residues in the CDR3. With 3 bases removed from V and 8 bases from J, the gap between germline ends came to 16 bases. CDR1 and CDR2 from the germline V gene are SQVTM and ANQGSEA.

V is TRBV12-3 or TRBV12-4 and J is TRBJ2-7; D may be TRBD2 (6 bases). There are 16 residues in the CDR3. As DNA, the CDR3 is TGTGCTAGTGGTTTGGTACTTAAGGAGGGACCCTACGAGCAGTACGTC. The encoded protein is CASGLVLKEGPYEQYV.

The CDR3 coding sequence is TGTGCCAGCAGCTTGGCGTCGGGCTCTGGGGCCAACGTCCTGACTTTC. This encodes CASSLASGSGANVLTF. The genes are TRBV5-5 and TRBJ2-6; D gene ambiguous. The V end was cut by 0 bases, the J end by 0 bases, with 7 bases between. Germline values: CDR1 SGHKS, CDR2 YYEKEE (reference sequence). The length of the CDR3 is 16 residues.

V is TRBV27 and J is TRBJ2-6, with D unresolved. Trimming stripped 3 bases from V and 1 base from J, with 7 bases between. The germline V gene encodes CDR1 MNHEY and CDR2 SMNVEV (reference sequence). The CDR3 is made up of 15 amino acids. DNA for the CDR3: TGTGCCAGCAGTTTTTATAAGTCTGGGGCCAACGTCCTGACTTTC. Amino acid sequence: CASSFYKSGANVLTF.

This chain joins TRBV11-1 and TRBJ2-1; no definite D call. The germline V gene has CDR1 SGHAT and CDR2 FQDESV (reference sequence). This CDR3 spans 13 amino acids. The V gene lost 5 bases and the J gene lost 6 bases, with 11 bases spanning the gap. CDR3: CASSPGALNEQFF. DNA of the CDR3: TGTGCCAGCAGCCCCGGAGCCCTCAATGAGCAGTTCTTC.

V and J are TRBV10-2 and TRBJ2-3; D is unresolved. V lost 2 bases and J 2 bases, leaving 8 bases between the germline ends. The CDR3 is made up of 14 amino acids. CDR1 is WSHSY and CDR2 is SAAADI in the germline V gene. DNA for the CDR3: TGCGCCAGCAGTGAGCGCGCGAACACAGATACGCAGTATTTT. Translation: CASSERANTDTQYF.

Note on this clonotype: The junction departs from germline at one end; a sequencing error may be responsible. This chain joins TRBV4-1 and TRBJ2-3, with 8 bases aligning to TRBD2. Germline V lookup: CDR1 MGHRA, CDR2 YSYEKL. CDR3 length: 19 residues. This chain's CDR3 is CASNLRGSGSGGWGDTQYF. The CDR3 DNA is TGTGCCAGCAACCTCCGGGGCAGCGGGAGTGGTGGCTGGGGAGATACGCAGTATTTT.

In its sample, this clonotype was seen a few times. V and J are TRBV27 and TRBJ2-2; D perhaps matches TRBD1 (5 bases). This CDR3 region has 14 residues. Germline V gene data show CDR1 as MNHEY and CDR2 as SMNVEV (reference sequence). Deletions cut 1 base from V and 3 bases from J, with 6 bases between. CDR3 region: CASSLLGDTGELFF. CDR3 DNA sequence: TGTGCCAGCAGTTTATTAGGGGACACCGGGGAGCTGTTTTTT.

The CDR3, as DNA: TGTGCCTGGAGTTTTGACAGTTTCTCCTACGAGCAGTACGTC. It specifies CAWSFDSFSYEQYV. V usage is TRBV30 and J usage is TRBJ2-7, with D possibly matching TRBD1 (5 bases). CDR3 size: 14 residues. Trimming took off 2 bases at V and 0 bases at J, with 11 bases between the two ends. CDR1 GTSNPN and CDR2 SVGIG come from the germline V gene (reference sequence).

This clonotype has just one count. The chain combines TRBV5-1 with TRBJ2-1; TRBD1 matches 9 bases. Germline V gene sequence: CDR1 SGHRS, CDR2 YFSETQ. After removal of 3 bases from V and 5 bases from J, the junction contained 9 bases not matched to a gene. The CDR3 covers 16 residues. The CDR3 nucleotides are TGCGCCAGCAGCTGGACGGGACAGGGTAGAAACAATGAGCAGTTCTTC. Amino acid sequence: CASSWTGQGRNNEQFF.

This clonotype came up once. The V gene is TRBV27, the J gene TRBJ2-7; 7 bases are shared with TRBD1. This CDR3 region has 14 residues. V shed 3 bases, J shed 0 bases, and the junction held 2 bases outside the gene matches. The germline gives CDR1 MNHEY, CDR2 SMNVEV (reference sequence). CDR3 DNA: TGTGCCAGCAGTTTCAGGGGGACCTCCTACGAGCAGTACTTC. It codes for CASSFRGTSYEQYF.

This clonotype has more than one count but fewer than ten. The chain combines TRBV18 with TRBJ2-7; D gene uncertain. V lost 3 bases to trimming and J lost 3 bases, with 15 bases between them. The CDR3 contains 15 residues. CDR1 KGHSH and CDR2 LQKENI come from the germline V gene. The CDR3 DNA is TGTGCCAGCTCACCCGCGACACCCCCTCGCTACGAGCAGTACTTC. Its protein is CASSPATPPRYEQYF.

The CDR3 DNA reads TGTGCCAGCAGTTTATGGAGTGGCGGGGAAACTCAAAGCACAGATACGCAGTATTTT. Its protein is CASSLWSGGETQSTDTQYF. The rearrangement links TRBV27 to TRBJ2-3, with D possibly being TRBD2 (6 bases). Trimming cost V 1 base and J 0 bases, with 20 bases left between them. From germline, CDR1 is MNHEY and CDR2 SMNVEV (reference sequence). This CDR3 region has 19 residues.

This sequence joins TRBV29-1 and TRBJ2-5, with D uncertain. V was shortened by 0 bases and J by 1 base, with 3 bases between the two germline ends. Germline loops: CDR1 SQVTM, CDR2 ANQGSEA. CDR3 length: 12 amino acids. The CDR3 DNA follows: TGCAGCGTTGAAGAATTCCAAGAGACCCAGTACTTC. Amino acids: CSVEEFQETQYF.

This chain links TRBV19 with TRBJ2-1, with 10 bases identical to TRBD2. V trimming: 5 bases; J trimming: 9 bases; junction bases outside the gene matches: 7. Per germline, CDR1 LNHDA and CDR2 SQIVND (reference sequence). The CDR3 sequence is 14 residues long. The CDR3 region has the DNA TGTGCCAGTAGTCCGGGACTAGCGCCGGGTGAGCAGTTCTTC. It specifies CASSPGLAPGEQFF.

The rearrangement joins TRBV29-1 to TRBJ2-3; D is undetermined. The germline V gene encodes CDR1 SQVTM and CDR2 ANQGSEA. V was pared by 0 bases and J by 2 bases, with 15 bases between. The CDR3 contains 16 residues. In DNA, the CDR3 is TGCAGCGTTGAAGATCAGTACGGAGCCCCCACAGATACGCAGTATTTT. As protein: CSVEDQYGAPTDTQYF.

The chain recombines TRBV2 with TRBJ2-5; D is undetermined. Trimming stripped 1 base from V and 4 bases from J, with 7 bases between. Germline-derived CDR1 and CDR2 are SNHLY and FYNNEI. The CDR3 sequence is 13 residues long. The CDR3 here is CASSEGSRETQYF. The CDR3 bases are TGTGCCAGCAGTGAAGGAAGCAGAGAGACCCAGTACTTC.

The CDR3 nucleotides are TGTGCTAGTGGTTCGGGGGACATATCCTACAATGAGCAGTTCTTC. Translating gives CASGSGDISYNEQFF. V and J are TRBV12-5 and TRBJ2-1; D is tentatively TRBD1 or TRBD2 (6 bases each). V was shortened by 4 bases and J by 1 base, with 11 bases between the two germline ends. CDR1 and CDR2 from the germline V gene are LGHNT and FRNRAP. This CDR3 has 15 residues.

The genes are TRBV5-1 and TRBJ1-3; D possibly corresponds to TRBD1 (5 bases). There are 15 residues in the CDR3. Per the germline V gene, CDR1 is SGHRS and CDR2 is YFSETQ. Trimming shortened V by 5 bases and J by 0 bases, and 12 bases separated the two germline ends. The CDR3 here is CASSSSGTSGNTIYF. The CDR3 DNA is TGCGCCAGCAGTTCGTCAGGGACCTCTGGAAACACCATATATTTT. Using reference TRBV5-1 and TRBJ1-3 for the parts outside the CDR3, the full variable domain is KAGVTQTPRYLIKTRGQQVTLSCSPISGHRSVSWYQQTPGQGLQFLFEYFSETQRNKGNFPGRFSGRQFSNSRSEMNVSTLELGDSALYLCASSSSGTSGNTIYFGEGSWLTVV.

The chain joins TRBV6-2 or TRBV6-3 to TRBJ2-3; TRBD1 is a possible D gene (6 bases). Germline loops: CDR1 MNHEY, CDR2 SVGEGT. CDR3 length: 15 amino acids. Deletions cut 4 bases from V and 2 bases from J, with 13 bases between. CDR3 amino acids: CASSSQTGYTDTQYF. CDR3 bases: TGTGCCAGCAGTTCCCAGACAGGCTACACAGATACGCAGTATTTT.

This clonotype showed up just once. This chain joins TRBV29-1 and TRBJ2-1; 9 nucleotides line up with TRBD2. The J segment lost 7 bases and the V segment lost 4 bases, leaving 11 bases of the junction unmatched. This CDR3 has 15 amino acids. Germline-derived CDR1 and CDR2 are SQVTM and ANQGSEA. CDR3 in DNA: TGCAGCGTTGTGGGCCTAGCGGGGACTAAGAATGAGCAGTTCTTC. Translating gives CSVVGLAGTKNEQFF.

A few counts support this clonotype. The CDR3 is CSVGLAGPGELFF. The CDR3, as DNA: TGCAGCGTTGGACTAGCGGGACCCGGGGAGCTGTTTTTT. The chain links TRBV29-1 to TRBJ2-2, with 11 bases identical to TRBD2. The CDR3 runs 13 residues. Germline CDR1 and CDR2: SQVTM and ANQGSEA. J gave up 6 bases and V 4 bases, and 1 base lay outside the gene matches.

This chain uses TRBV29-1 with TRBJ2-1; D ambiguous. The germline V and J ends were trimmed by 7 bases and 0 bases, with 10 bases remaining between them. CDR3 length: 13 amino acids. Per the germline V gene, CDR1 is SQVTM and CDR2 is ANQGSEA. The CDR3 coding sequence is TGCAGCGCCGCGGAAAGCTCCTACAATGAGCAGTTCTTC. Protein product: CSAAESSYNEQFF.

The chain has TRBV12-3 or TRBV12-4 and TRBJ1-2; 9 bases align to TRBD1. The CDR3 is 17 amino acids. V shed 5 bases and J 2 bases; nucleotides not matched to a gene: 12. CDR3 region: CASSRGRDRETNYGYTF. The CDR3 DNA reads TGTGCCAGCAGTCGGGGCCGGGACAGGGAGACCAACTATGGCTACACCTTC.

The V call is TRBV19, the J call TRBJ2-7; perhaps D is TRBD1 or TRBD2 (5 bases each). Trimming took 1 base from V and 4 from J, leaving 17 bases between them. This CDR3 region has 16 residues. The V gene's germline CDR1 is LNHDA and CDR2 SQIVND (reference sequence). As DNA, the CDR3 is TGTGCCAGTAGTATAGCCGCAGGGAGTCGCTCGTACGAGCAGTACTTC. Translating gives CASSIAAGSRSYEQYF.